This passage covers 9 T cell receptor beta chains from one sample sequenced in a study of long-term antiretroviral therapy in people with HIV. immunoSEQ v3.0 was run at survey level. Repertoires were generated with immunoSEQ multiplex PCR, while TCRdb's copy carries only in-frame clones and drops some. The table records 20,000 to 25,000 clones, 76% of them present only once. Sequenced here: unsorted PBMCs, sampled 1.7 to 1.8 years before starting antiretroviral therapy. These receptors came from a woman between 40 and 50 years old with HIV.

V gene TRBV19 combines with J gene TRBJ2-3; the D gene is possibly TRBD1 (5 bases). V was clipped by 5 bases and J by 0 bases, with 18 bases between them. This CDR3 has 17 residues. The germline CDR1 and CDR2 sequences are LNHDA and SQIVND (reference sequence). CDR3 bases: TGTGCCAGTAGTGCTGACAGCCTAATTACTAGCACAGATACGCAGTATTTT. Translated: CASSADSLITSTDTQYF.

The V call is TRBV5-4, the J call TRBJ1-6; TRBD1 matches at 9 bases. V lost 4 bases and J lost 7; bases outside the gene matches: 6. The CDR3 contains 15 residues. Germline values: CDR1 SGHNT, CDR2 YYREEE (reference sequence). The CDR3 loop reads CASSLGQGGNSPLHF. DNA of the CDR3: TGTGCCAGCAGCCTGGGACAGGGTGGAAATTCACCCCTCCACTTT.

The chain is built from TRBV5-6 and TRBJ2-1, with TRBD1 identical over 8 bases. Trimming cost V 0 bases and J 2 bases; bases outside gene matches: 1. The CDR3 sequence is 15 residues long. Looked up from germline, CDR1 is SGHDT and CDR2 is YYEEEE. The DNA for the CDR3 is TGTGCCAGCAGCTTGGGACAGGGGCCCTACAATGAGCAGTTCTTC. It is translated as CASSLGQGPYNEQFF.

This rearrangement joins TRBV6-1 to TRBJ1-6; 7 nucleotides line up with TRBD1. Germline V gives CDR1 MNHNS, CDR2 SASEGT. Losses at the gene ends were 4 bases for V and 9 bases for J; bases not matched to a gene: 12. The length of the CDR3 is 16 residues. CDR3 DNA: TGTGCCAGCAGTGTGGGCACTGGGACAGCTAGTTCACCCCTCCACTTT. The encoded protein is CASSVGTGTASSPLHF.

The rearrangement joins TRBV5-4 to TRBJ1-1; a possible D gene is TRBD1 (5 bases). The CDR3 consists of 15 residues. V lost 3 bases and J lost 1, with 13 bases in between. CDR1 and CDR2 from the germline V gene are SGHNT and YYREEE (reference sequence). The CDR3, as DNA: TGTGCCAGCAGCTCGGCAGGGACCTGGAACACTGAAGCTTTCTTT. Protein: CASSSAGTWNTEAFF. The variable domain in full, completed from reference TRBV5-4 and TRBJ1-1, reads ETGVTQSPTHLIKTRGQQVTLRCSSQSGHNTVSWYQQALGQGPQFIFQYYREEENGRGNFPPRFSGLQFPNYSSELNVNALELDDSALYLCASSSAGTWNTEAFFGQGTRLTVV.

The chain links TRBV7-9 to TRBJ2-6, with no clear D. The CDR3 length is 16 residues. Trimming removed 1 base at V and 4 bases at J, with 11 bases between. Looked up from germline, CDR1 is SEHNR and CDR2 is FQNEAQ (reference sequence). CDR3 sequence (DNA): TGTGCCAGCAGCTTAGATTCCGTTTCCGGGGCCAACGTCCTGACTTTC. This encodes CASSLDSVSGANVLTF.

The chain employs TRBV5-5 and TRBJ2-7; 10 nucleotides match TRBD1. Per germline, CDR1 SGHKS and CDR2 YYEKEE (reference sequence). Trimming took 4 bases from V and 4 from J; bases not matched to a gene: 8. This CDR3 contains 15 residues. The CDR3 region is CASSPGQGPVYEQYF. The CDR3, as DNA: TGTGCCAGCAGCCCGGGACAGGGGCCCGTGTACGAGCAGTACTTC. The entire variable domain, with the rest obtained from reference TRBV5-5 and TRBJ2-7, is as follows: DAGVTQSPTHLIKTRGQQVTLRCSPISGHKSVSWYQQVLGQGPQFIFQYYEKEERGRGNFPDRFSARQFPNYSSELNVNALLLGDSALYLCASSPGQGPVYEQYFGPGTRLTVT.

The CDR3 protein is CASSQIHAGILQETQYF. Written as DNA, the CDR3 is TGTGCCAGCAGCCAAATTCATGCGGGGATCCTCCAAGAGACCCAGTACTTC. The chain has TRBV14 and TRBJ2-5; a possible D gene is TRBD2 (6 bases). The V end was cut by 2 bases, the J end by 1 base, with 17 bases between. This CDR3 has 17 residues. Germline-derived CDR1 and CDR2 are SGHDN and FVKESK. Based on the CDR3 plus reference TRBV14 and TRBJ2-5, the full variable domain is EAGVTQFPSHSVIEKGQTVTLRCDPISGHDNLYWYRRVMGKEIKFLLHFVKESKQDESGMPNNRFLAERTGGTYSTLKVQPAELEDSGVYFCASSQIHAGILQETQYFGPGTRLLVL.

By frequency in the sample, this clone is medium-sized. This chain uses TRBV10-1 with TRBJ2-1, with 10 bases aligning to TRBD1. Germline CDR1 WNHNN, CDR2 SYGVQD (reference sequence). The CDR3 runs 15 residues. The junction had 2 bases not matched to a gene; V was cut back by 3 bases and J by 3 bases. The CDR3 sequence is CASSDGTGDYNEQFF. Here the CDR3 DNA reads TGCGCCAGCAGTGACGGGACAGGGGACTACAATGAGCAGTTCTTC.